Listed below are T cell receptor beta chains from one sample, sequenced in a study of T cells in Graves' hyperthyroidism and ophthalmopathy. TCRdb ran MiXCR on the multiplex PCR reads and lists one entry per CDR3 protein. Here the sample spans approximately 510,000 distinct CDR3 sequences, 46% being singletons. The sequenced sample was peripheral blood or thyroid tissue (not recorded which). The receptors stem from an adult woman with Graves' disease, either hyperthyroidism or ophthalmopathy (not recorded which). The CDR3 runs from the conserved cysteine through the conserved F or W. The D gene is left open where the match is weak.

cdr3_aa,j_call,v_call,d_call
CASTPLNSPLHF,TRBJ1-6,TRBV2,NA
CAISGRDGETQYF,TRBJ2-5,TRBV10-3,NA
CASSEDLSGNTIYF,TRBJ1-3,TRBV5-1,NA
CASSHGQGLSPLHF,TRBJ1-6,TRBV4-2,TRBD1
CASSHLTIQETQYF,TRBJ2-5,TRBV12-3/TRBV12-4,NA
CASSLVAPTAGYTF,TRBJ1-2,TRBV5-6,NA
CASSETATQFF,TRBJ2-5,TRBV2,NA
CASSPSPPGNTEAFF,TRBJ1-1,TRBV7-9,NA
CAISEQGAAGANVLTF,TRBJ2-6,TRBV10-3,TRBD1
CSAGLMNTSGDDGYTF,TRBJ1-2,TRBV20-1,NA
CASSLAKGANEKLFF,TRBJ1-4,TRBV7-2,NA
CASSVVATVGQPQHF,TRBJ1-5,TRBV7-8,NA
CASSYAAGGFGEQYF,TRBJ2-7,TRBV6-5,NA
CASSPLEAFF,TRBJ1-1,TRBV4-2,NA
CASSTHRDRDYEQYF,TRBJ2-7,TRBV11-1,TRBD1
CASSIRGSEAFF,TRBJ1-1,TRBV7-9,TRBD1
CASSPEDRNSPLHF,TRBJ1-6,TRBV7-8,NA
CASSVLDTGELFF,TRBJ2-2,TRBV9,NA
CASSYSTGDGYTF,TRBJ1-2,TRBV2,TRBD1
CASSGGQGGSETQYF,TRBJ2-5,TRBV25-1,NA
CASSFTGYRGYTF,TRBJ1-2,TRBV7-2,NA
CRLASGSMKTQYF,TRBJ2-5,TRBV29-1,TRBD2
CASRQGPSNSPLHF,TRBJ1-6,TRBV10-3,NA
CASTPGQSTETQYF,TRBJ2-5,TRBV19,NA
CASNLRVGENEQYF,TRBJ2-7,TRBV5-1,NA
CAISEFRAGYNSPLHF,TRBJ1-6,TRBV10-3,NA
CASSPPYRDRVYEQYF,TRBJ2-7,TRBV7-9,TRBD1
CASSLRGPDNSPLHF,TRBJ1-6,TRBV7-9,NA
CASSSMGLAPQETQYF,TRBJ2-5,TRBV28,TRBD2
CASSYPGTSGAYEQYF,TRBJ2-7,TRBV7-9,TRBD2
CSASRRGGRTQETQYF,TRBJ2-5,TRBV20-1,TRBD2
CSARPVGSSYNSPLHF,TRBJ1-6,TRBV20-1,NA
CASSPKDGAANTGELFF,TRBJ2-2,TRBV9,NA
CASSVVQGVHEQYF,TRBJ2-7,TRBV2,NA
CASSLGLNRANTEAFF,TRBJ1-1,TRBV7-9,NA
CASGRQGDQPQHF,TRBJ1-5,TRBV2,TRBD1
CASADQTTYNSPLHF,TRBJ1-6,TRBV7-9,NA
CASSVRSGAYEQYF,TRBJ2-7,TRBV9,TRBD2
CSVVGEGPYGYTF,TRBJ1-2,TRBV29-1,NA
CASSPRRGDGQYF,TRBJ2-7,TRBV6-5,TRBD2
CATSDWAARNGYTF,TRBJ1-2,TRBV24-1,NA
CASSTRAGGPYEQYF,TRBJ2-7,TRBV13,TRBD2
CASIKSNRWSGDSPLHF,TRBJ1-6,TRBV7-9,NA
CASSSAHGYTF,TRBJ1-2,TRBV28,NA
CAASKGKNTEAFF,TRBJ1-1,TRBV7-9,NA
CASSSTSGKIEQYF,TRBJ2-7,TRBV7-8,TRBD2
CASGEGTEAFF,TRBJ1-1,TRBV7-9,NA
CSVEDRGWTEAFF,TRBJ1-1,TRBV29-1,NA
CASSVGSAGYTEAFF,TRBJ1-1,TRBV7-9,NA
CASSLGRSGANTGELFF,TRBJ2-2,TRBV7-2,NA
CASSDRVSRQPQHF,TRBJ1-5,TRBV6-6,TRBD1
CASSLAPGLAGTAF,TRBJ2-7,TRBV7-2,TRBD2